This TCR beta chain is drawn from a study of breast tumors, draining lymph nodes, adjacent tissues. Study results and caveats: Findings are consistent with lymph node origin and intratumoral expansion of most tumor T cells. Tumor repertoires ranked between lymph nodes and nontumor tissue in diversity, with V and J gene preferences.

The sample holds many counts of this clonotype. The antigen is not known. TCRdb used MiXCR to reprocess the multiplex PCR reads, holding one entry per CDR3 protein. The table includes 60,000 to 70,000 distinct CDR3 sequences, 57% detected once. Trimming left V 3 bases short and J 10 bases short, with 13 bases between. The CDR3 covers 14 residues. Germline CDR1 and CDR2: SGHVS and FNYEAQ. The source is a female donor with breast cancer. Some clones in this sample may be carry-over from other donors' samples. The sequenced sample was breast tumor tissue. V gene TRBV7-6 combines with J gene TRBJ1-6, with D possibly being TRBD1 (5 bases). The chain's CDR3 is CASSLAGRDSPLHF. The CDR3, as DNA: TGTGCCAGCAGCTTGGCCGGGAGGGACTCACCCCTCCACTTT. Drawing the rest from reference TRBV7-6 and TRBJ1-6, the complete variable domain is GAGVSQSPRYKVTKRGQDVALRCDPISGHVSLYWYRQALGQGPEFLTYFNYEAQQDKSGLPNDRFSAERPEGSISTLTIQRTEQRDSAMYRCASSLAGRDSPLHFGNGTRLTVT.